This T cell receptor (beta chain) was recovered during a study of blood T cell repertoires in COVID-19 (dated by TCRdb to 2020 to 2021). A note on the overall study: Samples from collaborators originated in the United States, Italy and Spain and spanned both the acute and convalescent phases of COVID-19. The repertoires were made available in a free public database intended to serve as a resource for research on the immune response to SARS-CoV-2. Where available, HLA class I and class II types were obtained from metadata supplied by the sample provider rather than from assay-based typing. The material from the prospective study consisted of cDNA or gDNA derived from T cells, B-cell-depleted T cells, or PBMCs. Deeply sampled blood TCRbeta repertoires from subjects exposed to, actively infected with, or recovered from COVID-19 were included in the dataset. Sample metadata almost always included a de-identified subject ID, COVID-19 status, age in years and sex. The samples were drawn from two sources: the first 160 participants of the ongoing ImmuneRACE study, and fewer than 1,500 subjects contributed by 6 global collaborators.

The CDR3 runs 15 residues from the cysteine to the phenylalanine. Only the CDR3 DNA stays, 45 bases, in frame from base 1. For this chain, trimming is 1 base at the V end and 4 bases at the J end, and the number of junction bases without a gene match is 5. CDR1 and CDR2, per the germline V gene (reference sequence), are LNHDA and SQIVND. The paper's findings and limits, for the study overall: How much clinical and demographic metadata was included differed by source and by participant, and the metadata was provided uncurated.

The immunoSEQ Assay, a bias-controlled multiplex PCR, was used to amplify TCRbeta CDR3 regions from genomic DNA. As for the authors' bioinformatics: The number of nucleated cells in each sample was estimated by amplification of reference gene primers within the assay. To quantify the absolute abundance of each unique TCRbeta CDR3 rearrangement, sequence reads were collapsed and filtered. Productive Simpson clonality was computed per sample as the square root of Simpson's diversity index over productive rearrangements. TCRdb re-hosts the immuneACCESS table, in-frame sequences only. Its copies lack some clones; in the studies checked, an unresolved V gene accounts for under half of them, and the cause for the rest is not known. The V and J calls and clone size were taken over from that table, and D and trimming were inferred from the DNA. This sample lists approximately 44,000 clones; roughly 85% were detected once. Of the sample, 7.5% to 9.5% is held by the ten largest clones.

Whole blood was collected in K2EDTA tubes by collaborating institutions according to the institutions' own protocols. For TCRbeta analysis, collaborators shipped samples as frozen whole blood, isolated PBMCs, or DNA extracted from either of those sample types. Of note for this clone: Its binding antigen is unknown. Within one base of it there is no much larger clone, and no base qualities were kept.

This TCR came from a man between 60 and 75 years old with active COVID-19. The source material was peripheral blood. The chain is encoded by TRBV19 joined to TRBJ2-3; TRBD2 agrees with 7 junctional bases. The nucleotide sequence reads as follows: TGTGCCAGTAGTATAGGGGAGGGCTTACCAGATACGCAGTATTTT. Translation gives CASSIGEGLPDTQYF. Beyond the CDR3, the reference TRBV19 and TRBJ2-3 genes provide the residues; the full variable domain reads: DGGITQSPKYLFRKEGQNVTLSCEQNLNHDAMYWYRQDPGQGLRLIYYSQIVNDFQKGDIAEGYSVSREKKESFPLTVTSAQKNPTAFYLCASSIGEGLPDTQYFGPGTRLTVL.